Reported below is one T cell receptor (beta chain). The sample is drawn from a study of CD8 T cells in Susac syndrome. Reverse transcription used roughly 0.5 to 1 ug RNA and random hexamers. Amplification of the TCR beta CDR3 was carried out by immunoSEQ multiplex PCR, which spanned a total of 54 Vbeta and 13 Jbeta segments. Each CDR3 protein is one row after TCRdb ran MiXCR on the immunoSEQ multiplex PCR reads. The data show 95,000 to 150,000 distinct CDR3 sequences, with 90% to 95% seen just once and over 0.065% held by the top ten. CDR3 length equals 14 residues. The germline V gene has CDR1 LNHDA and CDR2 SQIVND (reference sequence). After removal of 9 bases from V and 6 bases from J, the junction contained 9 bases not matched to a gene. TEMRA cells were FACS-enriched and CD8+ and CD4+ T cells negatively isolated.

The receptor comes from a human donor in good health. The V call is TRBV19, the J call TRBJ2-1; TRBD1 matches at 9 bases. The sample was CD4+ T cells from PBMCs. CDR3 loop: CASPPGQGSNEQFF. The CDR3, as DNA: TGTGCCAGCCCACCGGGACAGGGCTCCAATGAGCAGTTCTTC.